A single sample is the source of the 5 T cell receptor beta chains below, sequenced in a study of cytomegalovirus exposure and HLA in healthy donors. PCR was performed using 60 Vbeta and 13 Jbeta primers. Libraries were prepared by immunoSEQ multiplex PCR; TCRdb keeps only in-frame clonotypes and omits some of them. Of about 190,000 clones listed, more than 75% are singletons. The material sequenced was PBMCs. Receptors originate from a woman aged 50 to 60 in good health and CMV-seropositive.

This clone was seen once. This chain uses TRBV7-2 with TRBJ2-2, with D hard to call. The CDR3 consists of 13 residues. From germline, CDR1 is SGHTA and CDR2 FQGNSA. The V end lost 5 bases, the J end lost 6 bases, and 10 bases lay between the germline ends. For the CDR3, the DNA is TGTGCCAGCAGCCCTACCAGCGCCGGGGAGCTGTTTTTT. Protein: CASSPTSAGELFF. The full variable domain, rest sourced from reference TRBV7-2 and TRBJ2-2, is GAGVSQSPSNKVTEKGKDVELRCDPISGHTALYWYRQSLGQGLEFLIYFQGNSAPDKSGLPSDRFSAERTGGSVSTLTIQRTQQEDSAVYLCASSPTSAGELFFGEGSRLTVL.

The chain has TRBV19 and TRBJ2-1; 7 bases are shared with TRBD1. The CDR3 runs to 15 residues. The V gene end was trimmed by 1 base and the J gene end by 10 bases; junction bases not matched to a gene: 10. CDR1 and CDR2 (germline): LNHDA, SQIVND (reference sequence). The CDR3 region is CASSIVTDRVPEQFF. The CDR3 nucleotides are TGTGCCAGTAGTATAGTAACAGACAGGGTGCCGGAGCAGTTCTTC.

This sequence joins TRBV28 and TRBJ1-1; D might be TRBD1 (5 bases). This CDR3 is 14 amino acids long. V dropped 8 bases and J dropped 1 base, with 14 bases sitting between them. Germline lookup yields CDR1 MDHEN and CDR2 SYDVKM. Here the CDR3 reads CASLVWGRNTEAFF. CDR3 nucleotide sequence: TGTGCCAGCCTAGTCTGGGGCCGGAACACTGAAGCTTTCTTT.

V is TRBV7-9 and J is TRBJ1-3, with D possibly TRBD1 on 5 matching bases. The germline V gene has CDR1 SEHNR and CDR2 FQNEAQ (reference sequence). The CDR3 loop spans 15 amino acids. Trimming removed 6 bases at V and 1 base at J, with 13 bases between. The CDR3 loop reads CASSLVQGSGNTIYF. The DNA for the CDR3 is TGTGCCAGCAGTCTTGTTCAGGGTTCTGGAAACACCATATATTTT.

The chain has TRBV7-2 and TRBJ2-1; 7 bases fit TRBD1. This CDR3 comprises 13 residues. V lost 5 bases and J lost 6; bases outside the gene matches: 4. Germline loops: CDR1 SGHTA, CDR2 FQGNSA. CDR3 sequence: CASSQGQINEQFF. As DNA, the CDR3 is TGTGCCAGCAGCCAGGGACAGATCAATGAGCAGTTCTTC.